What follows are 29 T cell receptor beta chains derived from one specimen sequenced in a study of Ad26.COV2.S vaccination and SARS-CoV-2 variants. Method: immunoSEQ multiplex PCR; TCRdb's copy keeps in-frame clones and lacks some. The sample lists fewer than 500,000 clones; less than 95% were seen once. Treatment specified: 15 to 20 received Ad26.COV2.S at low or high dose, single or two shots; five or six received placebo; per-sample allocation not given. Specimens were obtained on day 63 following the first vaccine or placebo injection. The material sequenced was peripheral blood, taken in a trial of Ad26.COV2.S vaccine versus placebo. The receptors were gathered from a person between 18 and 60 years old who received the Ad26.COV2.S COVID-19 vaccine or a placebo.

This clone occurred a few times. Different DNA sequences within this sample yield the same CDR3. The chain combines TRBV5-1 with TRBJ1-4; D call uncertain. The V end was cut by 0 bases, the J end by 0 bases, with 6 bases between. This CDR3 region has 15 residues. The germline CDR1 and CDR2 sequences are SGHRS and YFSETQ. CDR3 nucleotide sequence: TGCGCCAGCAGCTTGGCCGGAGCAACTAATGAAAAACTGTTTTTT. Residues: CASSLAGATNEKLFF.

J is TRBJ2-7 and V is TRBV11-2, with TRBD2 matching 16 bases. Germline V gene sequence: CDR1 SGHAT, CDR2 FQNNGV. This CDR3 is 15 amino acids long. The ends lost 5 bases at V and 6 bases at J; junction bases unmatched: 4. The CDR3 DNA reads TGTGCCAGCAGCACCGGGACTAGCGGGAGGGGCGAGCAGTACTTC. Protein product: CASSTGTSGRGEQYF.

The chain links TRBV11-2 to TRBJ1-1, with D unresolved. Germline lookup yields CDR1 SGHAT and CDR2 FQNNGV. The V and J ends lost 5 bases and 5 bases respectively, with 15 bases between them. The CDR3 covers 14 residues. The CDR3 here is CASSKTRLLTEAFF. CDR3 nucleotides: TGTGCCAGCAGCAAAACTCGACTTTTAACTGAAGCTTTCTTT. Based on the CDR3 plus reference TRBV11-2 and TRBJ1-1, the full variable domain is EAGVAQSPRYKIIEKRQSVAFWCNPISGHATLYWYQQILGQGPKLLIQFQNNGVVDDSQLPKDRFSAERLKGVDSTLKIQPAKLEDSAVYLCASSKTRLLTEAFFGQGTRLTVV.

CDR3 nucleotide sequence: TGTGCCTGGAGCCCTATGGGCAATCAGCCCCAGCATTTT. Translating it yields CAWSPMGNQPQHF. The chain has TRBV30 and TRBJ1-5; D is ambiguous. The length of the CDR3 is 13 residues. Germline assignment: CDR1 GTSNPN and CDR2 SVGIG (reference sequence). Trimming shortened V by 3 bases and J by 2 bases, and 8 bases separated the two germline ends.

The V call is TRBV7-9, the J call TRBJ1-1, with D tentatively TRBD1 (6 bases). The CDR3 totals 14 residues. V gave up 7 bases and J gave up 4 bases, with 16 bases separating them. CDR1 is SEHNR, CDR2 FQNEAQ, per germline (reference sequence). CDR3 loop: CASTKGGRGTEAFF. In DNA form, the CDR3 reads TGTGCCAGCACCAAGGGGGGCCGGGGCACTGAAGCTTTCTTT.

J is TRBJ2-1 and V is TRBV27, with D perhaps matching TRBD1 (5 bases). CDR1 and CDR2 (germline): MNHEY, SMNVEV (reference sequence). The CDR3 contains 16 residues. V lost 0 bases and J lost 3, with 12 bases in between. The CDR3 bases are TGTGCCAGCAGTTTATCGACCAGGGTTTACTACAATGAGCAGTTCTTC. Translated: CASSLSTRVYYNEQFF.

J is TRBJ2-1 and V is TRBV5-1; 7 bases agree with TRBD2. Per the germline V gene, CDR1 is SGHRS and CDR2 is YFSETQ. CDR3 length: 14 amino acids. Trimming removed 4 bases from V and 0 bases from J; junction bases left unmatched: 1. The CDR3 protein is CASSGGGSYNEQFF. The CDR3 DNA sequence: TGCGCCAGCAGCGGCGGGGGCTCCTACAATGAGCAGTTCTTC.

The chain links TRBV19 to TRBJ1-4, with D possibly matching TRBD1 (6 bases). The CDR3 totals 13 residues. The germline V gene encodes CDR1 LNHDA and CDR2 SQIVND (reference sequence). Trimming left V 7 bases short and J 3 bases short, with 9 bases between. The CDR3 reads CASKNRANEKLFF. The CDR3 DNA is TGTGCCAGTAAAAACAGGGCTAATGAAAAACTGTTTTTT.

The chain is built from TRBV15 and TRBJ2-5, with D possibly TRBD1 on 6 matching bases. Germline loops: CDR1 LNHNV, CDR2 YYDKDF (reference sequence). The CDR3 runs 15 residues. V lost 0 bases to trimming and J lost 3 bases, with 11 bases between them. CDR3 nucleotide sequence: TGTGCCACCAGCAGAGATGGCAGGGGTGAAGAGACCCAGTACTTC. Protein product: CATSRDGRGEETQYF.

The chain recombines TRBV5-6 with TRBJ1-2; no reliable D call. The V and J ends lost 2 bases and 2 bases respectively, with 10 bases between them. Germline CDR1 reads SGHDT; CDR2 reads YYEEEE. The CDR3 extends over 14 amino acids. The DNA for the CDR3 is TGTGCCAGCAGCTTTACGGGCGGGAACTATGGCTACACCTTC. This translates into CASSFTGGNYGYTF.

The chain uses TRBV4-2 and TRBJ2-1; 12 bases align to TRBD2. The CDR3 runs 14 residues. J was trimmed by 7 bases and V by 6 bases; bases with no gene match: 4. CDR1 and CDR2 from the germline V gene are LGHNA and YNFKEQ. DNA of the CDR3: TGTGCCAGCAGGCGACTAGCGGGAGATAATGAGCAGTTCTTC. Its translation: CASRRLAGDNEQFF.

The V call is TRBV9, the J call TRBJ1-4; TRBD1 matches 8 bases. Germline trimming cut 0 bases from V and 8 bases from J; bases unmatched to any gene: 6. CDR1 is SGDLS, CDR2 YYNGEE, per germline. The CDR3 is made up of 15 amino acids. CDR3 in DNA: TGTGCCAGCAGCGTAGGCAGGGGGCCTGGCGAAAAACTGTTTTTT. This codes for CASSVGRGPGEKLFF.

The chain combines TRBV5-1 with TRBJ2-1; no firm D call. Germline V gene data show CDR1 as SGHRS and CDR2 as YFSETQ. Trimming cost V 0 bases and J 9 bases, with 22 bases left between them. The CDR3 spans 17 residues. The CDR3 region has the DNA TGCGCCAGCAGCTTGGTGTCTCCCTCTTACGTCCTTGGTGAGCAGTTCTTC. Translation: CASSLVSPSYVLGEQFF.

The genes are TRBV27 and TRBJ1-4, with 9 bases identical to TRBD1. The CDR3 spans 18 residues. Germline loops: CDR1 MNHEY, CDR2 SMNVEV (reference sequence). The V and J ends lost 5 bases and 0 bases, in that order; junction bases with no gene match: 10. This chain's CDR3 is CASSLSRTGAATNEKLFF. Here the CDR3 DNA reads TGTGCCAGCAGTCTTTCTCGGACAGGGGCAGCAACTAATGAAAAACTGTTTTTT.

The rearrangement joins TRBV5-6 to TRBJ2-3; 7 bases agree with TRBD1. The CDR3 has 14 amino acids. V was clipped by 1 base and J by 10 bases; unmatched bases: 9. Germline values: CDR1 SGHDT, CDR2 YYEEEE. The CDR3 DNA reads TGTGCCAGCAGCTTGACAGGGGCGGGTGGAGCGCAGTATTTT. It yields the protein CASSLTGAGGAQYF.

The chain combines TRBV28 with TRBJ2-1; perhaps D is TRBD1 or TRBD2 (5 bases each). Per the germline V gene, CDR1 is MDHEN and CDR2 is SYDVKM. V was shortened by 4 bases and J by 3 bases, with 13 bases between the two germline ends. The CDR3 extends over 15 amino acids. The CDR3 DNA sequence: TGTGCCAGCAGTTCTGCGCCGGGGCTCTACAATGAGCAGTTCTTC. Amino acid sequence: CASSSAPGLYNEQFF.

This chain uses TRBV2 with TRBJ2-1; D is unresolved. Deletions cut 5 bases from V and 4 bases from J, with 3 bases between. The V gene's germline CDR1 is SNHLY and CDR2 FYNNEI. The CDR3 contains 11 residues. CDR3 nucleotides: TGTGCCAGCAGTCCTTACAATGAGCAGTTCTTC. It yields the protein CASSPYNEQFF. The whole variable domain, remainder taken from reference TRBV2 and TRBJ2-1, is EPEVTQTPSHQVTQMGQEVILRCVPISNHLYFYWYRQILGQKVEFLVSFYNNEISEKSEIFDDQFSVERPDGSNFTLKIRSTKLEDSAMYFCASSPYNEQFFGPGTRLTVL.

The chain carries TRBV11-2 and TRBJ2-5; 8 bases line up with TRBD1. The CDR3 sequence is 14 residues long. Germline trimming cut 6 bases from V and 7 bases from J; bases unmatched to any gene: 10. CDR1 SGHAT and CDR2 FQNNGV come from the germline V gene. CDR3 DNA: TGTGCCAGCAGTCCCGACAGGGGAACAGGGACCCAGTACTTC. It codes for CASSPDRGTGTQYF.

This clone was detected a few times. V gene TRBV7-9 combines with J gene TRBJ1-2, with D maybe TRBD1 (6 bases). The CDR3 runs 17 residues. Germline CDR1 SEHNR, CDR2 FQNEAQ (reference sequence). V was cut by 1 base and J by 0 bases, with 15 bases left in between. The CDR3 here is CASSLGPAAGANYGYTF. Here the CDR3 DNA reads TGTGCCAGCAGCTTAGGACCTGCGGCAGGGGCTAACTATGGCTACACCTTC.

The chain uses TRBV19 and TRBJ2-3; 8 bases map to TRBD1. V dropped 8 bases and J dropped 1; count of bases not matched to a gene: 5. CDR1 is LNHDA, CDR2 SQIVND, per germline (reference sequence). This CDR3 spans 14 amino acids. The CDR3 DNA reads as TGTGCCAGTGGAGACAGGGGAGGCACAGATACGCAGTATTTT. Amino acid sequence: CASGDRGGTDTQYF.

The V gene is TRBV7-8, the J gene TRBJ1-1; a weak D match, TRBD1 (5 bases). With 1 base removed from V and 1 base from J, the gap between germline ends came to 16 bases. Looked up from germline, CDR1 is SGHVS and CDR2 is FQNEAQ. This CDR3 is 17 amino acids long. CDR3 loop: CASSLVVGQGWNTEAFF. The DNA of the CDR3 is TGTGCCAGCAGCTTAGTGGTCGGGCAGGGTTGGAACACTGAAGCTTTCTTT.

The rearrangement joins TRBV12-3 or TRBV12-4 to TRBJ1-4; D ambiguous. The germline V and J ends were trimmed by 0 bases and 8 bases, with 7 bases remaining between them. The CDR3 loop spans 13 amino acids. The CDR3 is CASSLARGEKLFF. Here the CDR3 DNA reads TGTGCCAGCAGTTTAGCGCGAGGGGAAAAACTGTTTTTT.

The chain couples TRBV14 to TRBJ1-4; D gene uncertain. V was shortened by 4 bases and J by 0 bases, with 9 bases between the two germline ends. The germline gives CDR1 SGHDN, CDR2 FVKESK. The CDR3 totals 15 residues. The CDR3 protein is CASSLQISTNEKLFF. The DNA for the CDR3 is TGTGCCAGCAGCCTACAGATCTCAACTAATGAAAAACTGTTTTTT.

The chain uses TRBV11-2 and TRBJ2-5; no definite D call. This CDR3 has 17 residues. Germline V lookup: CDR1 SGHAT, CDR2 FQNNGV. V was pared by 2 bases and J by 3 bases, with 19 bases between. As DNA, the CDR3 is TGTGCCAGCAGCTTAAAAACTACCCGGTGGGGTGAAGAGACCCAGTACTTC. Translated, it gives CASSLKTTRWGEETQYF.

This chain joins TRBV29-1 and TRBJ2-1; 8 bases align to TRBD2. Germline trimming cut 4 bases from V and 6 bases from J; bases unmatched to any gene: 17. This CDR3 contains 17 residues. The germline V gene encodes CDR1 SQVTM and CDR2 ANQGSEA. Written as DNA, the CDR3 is TGCAGCGTTGTGGGAAGCGGGAGCGGCTGGGCTCTCAATGAGCAGTTCTTC. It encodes CSVVGSGSGWALNEQFF.

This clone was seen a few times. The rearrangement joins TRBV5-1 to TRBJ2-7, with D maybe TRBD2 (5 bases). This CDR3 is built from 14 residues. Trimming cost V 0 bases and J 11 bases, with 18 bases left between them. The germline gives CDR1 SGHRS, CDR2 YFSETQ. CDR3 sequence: CASSLAGVSKDEYF. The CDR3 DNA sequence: TGCGCCAGCAGCTTGGCCGGGGTTAGCAAGGATGAGTACTTC.

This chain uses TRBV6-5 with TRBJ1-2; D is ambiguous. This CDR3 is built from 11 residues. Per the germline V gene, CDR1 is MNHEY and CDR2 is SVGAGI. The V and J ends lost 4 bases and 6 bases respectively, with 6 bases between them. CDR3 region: CASSSPHGYTF. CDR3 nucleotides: TGTGCCAGCAGTTCTCCTCATGGCTACACCTTC.

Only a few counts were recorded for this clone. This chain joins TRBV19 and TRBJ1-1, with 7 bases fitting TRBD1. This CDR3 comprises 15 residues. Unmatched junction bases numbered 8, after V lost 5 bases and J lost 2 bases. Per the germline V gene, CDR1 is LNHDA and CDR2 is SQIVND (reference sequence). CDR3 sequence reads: CASSSPGQVNTEAFF. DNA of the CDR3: TGTGCCAGTAGTTCCCCAGGACAGGTTAACACTGAAGCTTTCTTT. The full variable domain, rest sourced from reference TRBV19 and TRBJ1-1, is DGGITQSPKYLFRKEGQNVTLSCEQNLNHDAMYWYRQDPGQGLRLIYYSQIVNDFQKGDIAEGYSVSREKKESFPLTVTSAQKNPTAFYLCASSSPGQVNTEAFFGQGTRLTVV.

CDR3 nucleotide sequence: TGTGCCAGCAGTTTCGGGGAGGGAGGAGATTCACCCCTCCACTTT. This sequence encodes CASSFGEGGDSPLHF. The rearrangement uses TRBV28 and TRBJ1-6; no reliable D call. V was clipped by 3 bases and J by 8 bases, with 14 bases between them. CDR1 is MDHEN and CDR2 is SYDVKM in the germline V gene. The CDR3 contains 15 residues.